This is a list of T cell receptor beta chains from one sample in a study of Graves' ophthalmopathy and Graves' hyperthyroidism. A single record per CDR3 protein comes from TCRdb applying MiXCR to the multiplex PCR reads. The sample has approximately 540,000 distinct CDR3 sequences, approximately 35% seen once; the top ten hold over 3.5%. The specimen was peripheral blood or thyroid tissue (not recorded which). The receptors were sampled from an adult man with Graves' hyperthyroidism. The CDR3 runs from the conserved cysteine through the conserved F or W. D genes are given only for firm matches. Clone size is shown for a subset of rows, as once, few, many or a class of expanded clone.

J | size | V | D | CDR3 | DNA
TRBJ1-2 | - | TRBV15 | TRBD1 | CATSRDVTGGSKAGYTF | TGTGCCACCAGCAGAGATGTTACAGGGGGTAGCAAAGCTGGCTACACCTTC
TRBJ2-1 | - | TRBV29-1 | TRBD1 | CSVWDRGYEQFF | TGCAGCGTCTGGGACAGGGGCTATGAGCAGTTCTTC
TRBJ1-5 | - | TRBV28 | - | CASSLLRGANKPQHF | TGTGCCAGCAGTCTCCTCAGAGGGGCTAATAAGCCCCAGCATTTT
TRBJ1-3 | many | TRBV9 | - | CASSVAGNSGNTIYF | TGTGCCAGCAGCGTAGCAGGGAACTCTGGAAACACCATATATTTT
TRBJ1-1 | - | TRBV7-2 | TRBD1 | CASSQGAVTEAFF | TGTGCCAGCAGCCAGGGGGCCGTAACTGAAGCTTTCTTT
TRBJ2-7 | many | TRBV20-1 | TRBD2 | CSAREGGFSGYYEQYF | TGCAGTGCTAGAGAGGGAGGGTTTAGTGGGTACTACGAGCAGTACTTC
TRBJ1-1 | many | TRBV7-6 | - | CASSSPVSAFF | TGTGCCAGCAGCTCCCCGGTCTCGGCTTTCTTT
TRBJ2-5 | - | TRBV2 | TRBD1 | CASATGGIQETQYF | TGTGCCAGCGCAACAGGGGGCATCCAAGAGACCCAGTACTTC
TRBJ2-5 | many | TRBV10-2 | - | CASSADSVQETQHF | TGCGCCAGCAGTGCGGACAGTGTACAAGAGACCCAGCACTTC
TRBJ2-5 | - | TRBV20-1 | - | CSARGGLGVDQETQYF | TGCAGTGCTAGAGGGGGGTTAGGGGTGGACCAAGAGACCCAGTACTTC
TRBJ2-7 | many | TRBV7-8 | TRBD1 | CASSLVWTGSDEQYF | TGTGCCAGCAGCTTAGTGTGGACAGGGTCCGACGAGCAGTACTTC
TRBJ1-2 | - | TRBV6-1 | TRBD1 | CASRKTGANYGYTF | TGTGCCAGCAGGAAGACAGGGGCAAACTATGGCTACACCTTC
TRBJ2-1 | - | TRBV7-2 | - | CASSQGNEQFF | TGTGCCAGCAGCCAGGGCAATGAGCAGTTCTTC
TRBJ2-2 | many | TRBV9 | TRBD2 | CASSPRLAGGFGELFF | TGTGCCAGCAGCCCCCGGCTAGCGGGGGGATTCGGGGAGCTGTTTTTT
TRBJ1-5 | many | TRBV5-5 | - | CASSLRTQVQPQHF | TGTGCCAGCAGCTTACGAACCCAGGTTCAGCCCCAGCATTTT
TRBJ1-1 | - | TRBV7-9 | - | CASSLRSGLMNTEAFF | TGTGCCAGCAGCCTAAGATCAGGGCTCATGAACACTGAAGCTTTCTTT
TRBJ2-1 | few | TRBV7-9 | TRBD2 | CASSWPGLVNEQFF | TGTGCCAGCAGCTGGCCGGGACTAGTAAATGAGCAGTTCTTC
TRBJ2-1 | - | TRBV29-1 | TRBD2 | CSVVGLAGVPNEQFF | TGCAGCGTTGTAGGACTAGCGGGAGTACCGAATGAGCAGTTCTTC
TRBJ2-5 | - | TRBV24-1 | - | CATSARKGETQYF | TGTGCCACCAGTGCTAGGAAAGGGGAGACCCAGTACTTC
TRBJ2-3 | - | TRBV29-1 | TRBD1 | CSVGDRGSDTQYF | TGCAGCGTTGGGGACAGGGGCTCAGATACGCAGTATTTT
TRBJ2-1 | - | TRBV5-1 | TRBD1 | CASSLVGTVKYNEQFF | TGCGCCAGCAGCTTGGTTGGGACAGTAAAATACAATGAGCAGTTCTTC
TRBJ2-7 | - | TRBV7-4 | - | CASSSTGNDFYEQYF | TGTGCCAGCAGCTCGACAGGTAACGACTTCTACGAGCAGTACTTC
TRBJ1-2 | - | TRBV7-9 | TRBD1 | CASSRTGGPTGYTF | TGTGCCAGCTCTCGGACAGGGGGCCCAACCGGCTACACCTTC
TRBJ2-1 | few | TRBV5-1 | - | CASSSLGVVQFF | TGCGCCAGCAGCTCCCTGGGAGTGGTGCAGTTCTTC